This record concerns one T cell receptor beta chain sequence. This sample was included in a study of T cell changes during pregnancy in multiple sclerosis. Profiling relied on immunoSEQ multiplex PCR, and the TCRdb table lists in-frame clones only, not all of them. This table holds almost 65,000 clones, 92% found once. The length of the CDR3 is 15 residues. Germline CDR1 is MNHEY and CDR2 is SMNVEV (reference sequence). The trim removed 8 bases at V and 0 bases at J, leaving 10 bases unmatched. This sample comprised peripheral blood, obtained in the first trimester of pregnancy. This sequence originates from a female donor with multiple sclerosis, enrolled in a pregnancy study. The chain employs TRBV27 and TRBJ2-7, with 7 bases lining up with TRBD1. In nucleotides, the CDR3 is TGTGCCAGCGGGGGCAGCAGGGGGAGCTCCTACGAGCAGTACTTC. Translating it yields CASGGSRGSSYEQYF.